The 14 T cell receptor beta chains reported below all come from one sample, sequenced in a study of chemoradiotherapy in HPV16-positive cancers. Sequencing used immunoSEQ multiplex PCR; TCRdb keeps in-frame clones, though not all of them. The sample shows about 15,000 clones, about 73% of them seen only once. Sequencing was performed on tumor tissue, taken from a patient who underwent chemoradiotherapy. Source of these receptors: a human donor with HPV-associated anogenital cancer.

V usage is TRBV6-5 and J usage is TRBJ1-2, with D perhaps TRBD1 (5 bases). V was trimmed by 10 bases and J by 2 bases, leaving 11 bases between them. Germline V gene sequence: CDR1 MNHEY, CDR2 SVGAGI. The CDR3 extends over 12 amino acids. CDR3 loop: CATRWGNYGYTF. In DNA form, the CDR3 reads TGTGCCACTCGATGGGGGAACTATGGCTACACCTTC.

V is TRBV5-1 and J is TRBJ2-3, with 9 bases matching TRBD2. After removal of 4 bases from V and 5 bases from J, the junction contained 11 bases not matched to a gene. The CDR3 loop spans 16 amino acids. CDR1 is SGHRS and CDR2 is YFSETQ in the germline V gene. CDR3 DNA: TGCGCCAGCAGCCGGGATGGCGGGAGGGATCGAGATACGCAGTATTTT. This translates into CASSRDGGRDRDTQYF.

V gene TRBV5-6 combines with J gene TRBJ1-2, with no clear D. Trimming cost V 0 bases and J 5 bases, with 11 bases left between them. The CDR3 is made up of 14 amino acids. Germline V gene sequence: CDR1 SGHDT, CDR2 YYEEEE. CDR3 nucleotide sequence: TGTGCCAGCAGCTTGGGCAGTACAACATATGGCTACACCTTC. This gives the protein CASSLGSTTYGYTF. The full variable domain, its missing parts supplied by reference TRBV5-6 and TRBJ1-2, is DAGVTQSPTHLIKTRGQQVTLRCSPKSGHDTVSWYQQALGQGPQFIFQYYEEEERQRGNFPDRFSGHQFPNYSSELNVNALLLGDSALYLCASSLGSTTYGYTFGSGTRLTVV.

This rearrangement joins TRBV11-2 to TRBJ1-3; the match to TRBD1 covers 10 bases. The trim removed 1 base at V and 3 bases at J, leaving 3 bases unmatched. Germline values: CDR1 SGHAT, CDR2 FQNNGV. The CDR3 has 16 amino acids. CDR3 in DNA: TGTGCCAGCAGCTTAGGGACAGGGGGTTATGGAAACACCATATATTTT. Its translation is CASSLGTGGYGNTIYF.

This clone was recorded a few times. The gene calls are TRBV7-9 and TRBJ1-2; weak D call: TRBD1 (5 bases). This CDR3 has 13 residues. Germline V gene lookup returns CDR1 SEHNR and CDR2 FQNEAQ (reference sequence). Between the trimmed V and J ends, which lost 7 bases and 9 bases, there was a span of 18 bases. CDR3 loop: CASTRDQPGSYTF. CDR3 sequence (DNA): TGTGCCAGCACCCGGGACCAGCCTGGAAGCTACACCTTC.

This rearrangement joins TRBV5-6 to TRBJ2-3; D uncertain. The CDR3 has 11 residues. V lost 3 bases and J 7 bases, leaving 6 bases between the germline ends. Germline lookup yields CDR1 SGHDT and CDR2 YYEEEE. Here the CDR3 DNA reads TGTGCCAGCAGCTCCCTCAATACGCAGTATTTT. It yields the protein CASSSLNTQYF.

The CDR3 coding sequence is TGTGCCAGCAGCCTTGGAGAGTACCAAGAGACCCAGTACTTC. Residues: CASSLGEYQETQYF. The chain couples TRBV11-3 to TRBJ2-5; D is unresolved. Trimming stripped 5 bases from V and 0 bases from J, with 10 bases between. The CDR3 covers 14 residues. The V gene's germline CDR1 is SGHNT and CDR2 YENEEA.

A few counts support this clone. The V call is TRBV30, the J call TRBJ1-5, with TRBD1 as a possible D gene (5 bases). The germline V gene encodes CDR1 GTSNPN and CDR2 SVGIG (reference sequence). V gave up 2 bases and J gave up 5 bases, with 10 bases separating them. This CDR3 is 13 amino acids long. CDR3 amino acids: CAWSKTDYQPQHF. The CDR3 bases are TGTGCCTGGAGTAAGACAGATTATCAGCCCCAGCATTTT.

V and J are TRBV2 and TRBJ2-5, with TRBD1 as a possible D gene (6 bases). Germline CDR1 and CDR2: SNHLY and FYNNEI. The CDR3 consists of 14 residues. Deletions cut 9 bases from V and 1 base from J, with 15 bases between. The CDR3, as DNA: TGTGCCAGTGGCGGACAGCACCCCCAAGAGACCCAGTACTTC. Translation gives CASGGQHPQETQYF.

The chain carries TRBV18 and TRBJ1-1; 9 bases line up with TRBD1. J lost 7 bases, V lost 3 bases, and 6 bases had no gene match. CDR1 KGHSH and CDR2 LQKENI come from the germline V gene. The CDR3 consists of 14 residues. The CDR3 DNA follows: TGTGCCAGCTCACCGGACAGGGGTCGGTTTGAAGCTTTCTTT. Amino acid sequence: CASSPDRGRFEAFF.

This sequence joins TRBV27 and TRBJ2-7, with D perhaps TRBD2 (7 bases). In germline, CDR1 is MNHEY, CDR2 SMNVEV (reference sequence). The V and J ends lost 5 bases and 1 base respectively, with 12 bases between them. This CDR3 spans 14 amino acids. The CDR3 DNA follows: TGTGCCAGCAGTGGGGGGGGCCTATCCTACGAGCAGTACTTC. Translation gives CASSGGGLSYEQYF.

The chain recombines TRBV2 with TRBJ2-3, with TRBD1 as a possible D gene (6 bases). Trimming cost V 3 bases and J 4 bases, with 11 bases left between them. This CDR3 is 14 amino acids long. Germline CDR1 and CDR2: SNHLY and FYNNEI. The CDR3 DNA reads TGTGCCAGCAGTGATTGGTACAGGGCAGATACGCAGTATTTT. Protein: CASSDWYRADTQYF.

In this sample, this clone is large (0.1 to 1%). CDR3 residues: CASKAQGAYEQYF. The CDR3 nucleotides are TGTGCCAGCAAAGCACAGGGGGCTTACGAGCAGTACTTC. J is TRBJ2-7 and V is TRBV2; 9 bases agree with TRBD1. V dropped 7 bases and J dropped 4; count of bases not matched to a gene: 5. This CDR3 spans 13 amino acids. Germline values: CDR1 SNHLY, CDR2 FYNNEI.

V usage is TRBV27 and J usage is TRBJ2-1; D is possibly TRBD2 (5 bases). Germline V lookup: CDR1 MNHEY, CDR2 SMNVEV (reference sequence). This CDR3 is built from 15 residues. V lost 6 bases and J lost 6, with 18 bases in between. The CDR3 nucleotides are TGTGCCAGCAGAGTCCTAGCCCCCTTTTTCAATGAGCAGTTCTTC. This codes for CASRVLAPFFNEQFF.